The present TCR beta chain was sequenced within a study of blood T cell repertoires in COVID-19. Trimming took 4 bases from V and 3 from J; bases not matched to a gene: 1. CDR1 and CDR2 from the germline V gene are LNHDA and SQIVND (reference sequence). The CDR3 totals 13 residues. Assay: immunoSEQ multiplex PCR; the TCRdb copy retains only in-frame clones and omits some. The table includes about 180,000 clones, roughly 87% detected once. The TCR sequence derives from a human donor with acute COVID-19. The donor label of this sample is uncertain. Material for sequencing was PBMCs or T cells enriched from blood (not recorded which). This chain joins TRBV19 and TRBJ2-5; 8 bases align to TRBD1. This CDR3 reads CASSTDREETQYF. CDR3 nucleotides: TGTGCCAGTAGTACGGACAGGGAAGAGACCCAGTACTTC.